This entry is about one T cell receptor (beta chain). The record originates from a study of blood T cell repertoires in COVID-19. Germline V lookup: CDR1 LNHDA, CDR2 SQIVND (reference sequence). The CDR3 has 13 amino acids. Losses at the gene ends were 1 base for V and 5 bases for J; bases not matched to a gene: 1. Original processing methods: Counts of nucleated cells, estimated from reference gene primer amplification, were obtained. Sequencing was performed with immunoSEQ multiplex PCR; in TCRdb, only in-frame clones are kept and a portion is missing. V, J and clone size reflect that table, while D and trimming were determined from the DNA. The repertoire holds over 250,000 clones, over 85% seen once, with 2.6% in the top ten.

Sequences were obtained from PBMCs or T cells enriched from blood (not recorded which). The rearrangement joins TRBV19 to TRBJ1-1; 7 nucleotides align to TRBD1. The TCR was taken from a man between 60 and 75 years old who had recovered from COVID-19. CDR3 residues: CASSIARGTEAFF. For the CDR3, the DNA is TGTGCCAGTAGTATAGCCAGGGGGACTGAAGCTTTCTTT.